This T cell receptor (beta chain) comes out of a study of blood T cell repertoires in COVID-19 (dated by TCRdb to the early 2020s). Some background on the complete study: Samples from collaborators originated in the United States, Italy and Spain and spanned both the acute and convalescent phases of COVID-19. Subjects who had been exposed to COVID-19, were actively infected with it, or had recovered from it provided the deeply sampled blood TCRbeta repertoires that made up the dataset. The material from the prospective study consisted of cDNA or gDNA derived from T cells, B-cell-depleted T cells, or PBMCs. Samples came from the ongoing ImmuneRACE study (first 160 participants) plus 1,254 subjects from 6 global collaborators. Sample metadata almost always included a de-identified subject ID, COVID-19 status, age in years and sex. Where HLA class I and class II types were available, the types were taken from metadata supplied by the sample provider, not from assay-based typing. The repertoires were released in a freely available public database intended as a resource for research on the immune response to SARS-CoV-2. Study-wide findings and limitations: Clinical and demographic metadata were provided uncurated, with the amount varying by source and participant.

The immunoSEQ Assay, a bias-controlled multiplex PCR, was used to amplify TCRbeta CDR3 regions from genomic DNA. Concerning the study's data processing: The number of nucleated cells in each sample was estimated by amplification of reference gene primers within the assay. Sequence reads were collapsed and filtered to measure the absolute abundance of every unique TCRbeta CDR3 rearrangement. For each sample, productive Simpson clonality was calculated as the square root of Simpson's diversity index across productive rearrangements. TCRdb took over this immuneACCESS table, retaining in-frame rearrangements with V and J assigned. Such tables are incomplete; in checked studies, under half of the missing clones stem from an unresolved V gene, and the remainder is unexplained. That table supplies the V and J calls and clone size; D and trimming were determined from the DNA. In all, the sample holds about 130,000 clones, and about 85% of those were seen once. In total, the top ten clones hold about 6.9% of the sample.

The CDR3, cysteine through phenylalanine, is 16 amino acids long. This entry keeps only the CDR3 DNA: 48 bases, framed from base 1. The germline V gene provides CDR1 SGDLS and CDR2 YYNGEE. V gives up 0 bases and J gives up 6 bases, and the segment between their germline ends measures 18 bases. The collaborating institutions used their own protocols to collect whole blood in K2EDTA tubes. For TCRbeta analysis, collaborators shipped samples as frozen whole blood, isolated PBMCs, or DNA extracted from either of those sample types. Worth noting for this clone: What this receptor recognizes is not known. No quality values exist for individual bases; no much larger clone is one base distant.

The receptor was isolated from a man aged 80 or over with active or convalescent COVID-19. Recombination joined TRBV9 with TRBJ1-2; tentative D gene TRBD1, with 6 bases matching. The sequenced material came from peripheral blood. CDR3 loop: CASSVGVSQGQDGYTF. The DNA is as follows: TGTGCCAGCAGCGTAGGGGTTAGTCAGGGGCAGGATGGCTACACCTTC.